Listed below are T cell receptor beta chains from one sample, sequenced in a study of regulatory T cells in long-lasting Graves disease. TCRdb called the multiplex PCR reads again in MiXCR, with one record for every CDR3 protein. The top ten clones hold approximately 20% of a sample with approximately 350,000 distinct CDR3 sequences, approximately 12% of them seen once. Another study also made use of these data, one on T cells in Graves' hyperthyroidism and ophthalmopathy.

The sequencing here drew on peripheral blood mononuclear cells (PBMCs), taken at new diagnosis, from a patient treated with antithyroid drugs. The receptors here all came from a woman aged 18-29 years with Graves disease. Both conserved end residues are part of each CDR3. D genes are given only for firm matches. Part of the rows lack a size; the others show once, few, many or a class for expanded clones.

size,V,J,D,DNA,CDR3
many,TRBV14,TRBJ2-1,TRBD2,TGTGCCAGCAGCCAAGACGTAGCGGGGGGGCCACACGGCGATGAGCAGTTCTTC,CASSQDVAGGPHGDEQFF
many,TRBV7-9,TRBJ1-3,-,TGTGCCAGCAGCTTAGGTGGTCACTCTGGAAACACCATATATTTT,CASSLGGHSGNTIYF
many,TRBV7-2,TRBJ1-2,-,TGTGCCAGCAGCTTACAGTCTGACTCCTTTAGGGGCTACACCTTC,CASSLQSDSFRGYTF
many,TRBV27,TRBJ1-1,-,TGTGCCAGCAGTTTGCAAGGATACATGAACACTGAAGCTTTCTTT,CASSLQGYMNTEAFF
many,TRBV27,TRBJ2-5,-,TGTGCCAGCAGTAATCGACAAGGGAGAAGATTAGAGACCCAGTACTTC,CASSNRQGRRLETQYF
many,TRBV3-1,TRBJ2-5,-,TGTGCCAGCAGCCAAGGGACGGCAGAGACCCAGTACTTC,CASSQGTAETQYF
-,TRBV20-1,TRBJ1-1,TRBD1,TGCACCAGCACAGGGGGGCACACTGAAGCTTTCTTT,CTSTGGHTEAFF
-,TRBV20-1,TRBJ2-7,-,TGCAGTGCTAGTTCCAGGCGCTCCTACGAGCAGTACTTC,CSASSRRSYEQYF
many,TRBV20-1,TRBJ2-7,TRBD1,TGCAGTGCTAGAGCTGCCCGGGACAGCACCTACGAGCAGTACTTC,CSARAARDSTYEQYF
many,TRBV3-1,TRBJ2-2,-,TGTGCCAGCAGCCTACAGGGATCGGTTACCGGGGAGCTGTTTTTT,CASSLQGSVTGELFF
-,TRBV7-2,TRBJ2-1,-,TGTGCCAGCAGCCAGGGTAGGGCCTACAATGAGCAGTTCTTC,CASSQGRAYNEQFF
many,TRBV11-2,TRBJ1-1,-,TGTGCCAGCAGCTTAGGGCCCAGGGGACCAGGTGGGAGGACTAAAGCTTTCTTT,CASSLGPRGPGGRTKAFF
many,TRBV11-2,TRBJ2-3,TRBD2,TGTGCCAGCAGCGGTCTCGGGACTAGCGGGATGGATACGCAGTATTTT,CASSGLGTSGMDTQYF
-,TRBV6-4,TRBJ1-5,-,TGTGCCAGCAGTGACACCCCAGGGGATCAGCCCCAGCATTTT,CASSDTPGDQPQHF
many,TRBV27,TRBJ2-3,-,TGTGCCAGCGCTTTGGGACTCAGCACAGATACGCAGTATTTT,CASALGLSTDTQYF
many,TRBV12-3/TRBV12-4,TRBJ1-1,-,TGTGCCAGCACTATCTTGAGGAACACTGAAGCTTTCTTT,CASTILRNTEAFF